Shown below are 20 T cell receptor beta chains from a single sample sequenced in a study of T-cell memory formation after mild COVID-19. MiXCR, run by TCRdb on the 5' RACE reads, gives a single entry per CDR3 protein. Here the sample spans 400,000 to 500,000 distinct CDR3 sequences, roughly 20% being singletons. Sequencing was performed on PBMCs or a T cell subset sorted from them (not recorded which). These receptors were taken from an adult woman who had mild COVID-19 (a few samples of this study predate the infection). Cell type and time point are not known.

This chain joins TRBV24-1 and TRBJ2-7; TRBD1 might be the D (6 bases). This CDR3 contains 13 residues. CDR1 and CDR2 from the germline V gene are KGHDR and SFDVKD. The V end was cut by 3 bases, the J end by 3 bases, with 8 bases between. CDR3 in amino acids: CATSDTGIYEQYF. The CDR3 region has the DNA TGTGCCACCAGTGATACAGGGATCTACGAGCAGTACTTC.

This chain uses TRBV12-3 or TRBV12-4 with TRBJ2-3, with a possible D match to TRBD2 (6 bases). The CDR3 contains 15 residues. The V end lost 3 bases, the J end lost 6 bases, and 16 bases lay between the germline ends. In DNA form, the CDR3 reads TGTGCCAGCAGTTTGCGGGCTAGCGTCTCCGATACGCAGTATTTT. This encodes CASSLRASVSDTQYF.

DNA of the CDR3: TGTGCCAGCAGCCCACGTCAGGGGGTATCAGAGACCCAGTACTTC. Its translation is CASSPRQGVSETQYF. The V and J genes are TRBV7-9 and TRBJ2-5, with 7 bases that match TRBD1. The CDR3 has 15 residues. J gave up 4 bases and V 5 bases, and 10 bases lay outside the gene matches. In germline, CDR1 is SEHNR, CDR2 FQNEAQ (reference sequence).

The rearrangement links TRBV24-1 to TRBJ2-5, with D hard to call. Germline V gives CDR1 KGHDR, CDR2 SFDVKD. The CDR3 is 14 amino acids. Trimming took 4 bases from V and 5 from J, leaving 13 bases between them. The CDR3 sequence is CATSEHGSLETQYF. The CDR3 nucleotides are TGTGCCACCAGTGAGCACGGGTCATTGGAGACCCAGTACTTC.

This clonotype was recorded a few times. The gene calls are TRBV12-5 and TRBJ2-7; no reliable D call. CDR3 length: 13 residues. The germline gives CDR1 LGHNT, CDR2 FRNRAP. The germline V and J ends were trimmed by 1 base and 2 bases, with 6 bases remaining between them. CDR3 nucleotides: TGTGCTAGTGGTTTGGACGTAGCCTACGAGCAGTACTTC. Translating gives CASGLDVAYEQYF. The entire variable domain, with the rest obtained from reference TRBV12-5 and TRBJ2-7, is as follows: DARVTQTPRHKVTEMGQEVTMRCQPILGHNTVFWYRQTMMQGLELLAYFRNRAPLDDSGMPKDRFSAEMPDATLATLKIQPSEPRDSAVYFCASGLDVAYEQYFGPGTRLTVT.

The V gene is TRBV5-1, the J gene TRBJ1-5, with D perhaps TRBD1 (5 bases). CDR1 is SGHRS, CDR2 YFSETQ, per germline. The CDR3 has 14 amino acids. Trimming cost V 0 bases and J 3 bases, with 7 bases left between them. The CDR3 DNA reads as TGCGCCAGCAGCTTGGGACAGATCAATCAGCCCCAGCATTTT. This encodes CASSLGQINQPQHF.

The rearrangement joins TRBV27 to TRBJ1-1, with D hard to call. This CDR3 has 14 amino acids. V was shortened by 4 bases and J by 0 bases, with 9 bases between the two germline ends. CDR1 and CDR2 (germline): MNHEY, SMNVEV (reference sequence). In DNA form, the CDR3 reads TGTGCCAGCAGTTCGTCACTCCTGAACACTGAAGCTTTCTTT. It translates to CASSSSLLNTEAFF.

In this sample, this clonotype turned up a few times. The gene calls are TRBV12-3 or TRBV12-4 and TRBJ2-7; possible D gene TRBD1, 5 bases. This CDR3 has 13 amino acids. V dropped 0 bases and J dropped 2 bases, with 5 bases sitting between them. CDR3 residues: CASSLATAYEQYF. CDR3 bases: TGTGCCAGCAGTTTAGCGACAGCCTACGAGCAGTACTTC.

V usage is TRBV10-3 and J usage is TRBJ2-1, with 9 bases fitting TRBD1. In germline, CDR1 is ENHRY, CDR2 SYGVKD. J lost 10 bases, V lost 2 bases, and 6 bases had no gene match. The CDR3 length is 14 residues. The CDR3 reads CAISEDRGVIEQFF. CDR3 sequence (DNA): TGTGCCATCAGTGAGGACAGGGGGGTTATAGAGCAGTTCTTC.

This chain joins TRBV24-1 and TRBJ2-7; D unresolved. The V and J ends lost 2 bases and 6 bases respectively, with 16 bases between them. The CDR3 contains 15 residues. Germline V gene sequence: CDR1 KGHDR, CDR2 SFDVKD. CDR3: CATSDSRTFPGEQYF. The CDR3 DNA is TGTGCCACCAGTGATTCGCGGACGTTTCCTGGCGAGCAGTACTTC.

This clonotype was detected a few times. This sequence joins TRBV6-1 and TRBJ1-1; weak D call: TRBD1 (5 bases). Looked up from germline, CDR1 is MNHNS and CDR2 is SASEGT. The CDR3 sequence is 15 residues long. The V end was cut by 6 bases, the J end by 1 base, with 15 bases between. CDR3 in amino acids: CASRIRGTGNTEAFF. CDR3 DNA sequence: TGTGCCAGCAGAATACGGGGGACGGGGAACACTGAAGCTTTCTTT.

This clonotype has just a few counts. The chain employs TRBV6-1 and TRBJ2-1; 8 bases align to TRBD2. The CDR3 is 12 amino acids. The V segment lost 1 base and the J segment 11 bases; nucleotides outside the gene matches: 1. The germline V gene encodes CDR1 MNHNS and CDR2 SASEGT. CDR3 sequence: CASSEGTSKQFF. CDR3 coding DNA: TGTGCCAGCAGTGAAGGGACTAGCAAGCAGTTCTTC.

The chain employs TRBV29-1 and TRBJ2-6, with D perhaps TRBD2 (5 bases). The CDR3 totals 15 residues. Germline V gives CDR1 SQVTM, CDR2 ANQGSEA. V was shortened by 4 bases and J by 3 bases, with 13 bases between the two germline ends. The CDR3, as DNA: TGCAGCGTTGTTACGGGGATCGGTGGGGCCAACGTCCTGACTTTC. As protein: CSVVTGIGGANVLTF.

The rearrangement links TRBV6-5 to TRBJ2-7; 7 bases are a match to TRBD1. V gave up 8 bases and J gave up 0 bases; unmatched junction bases: 1. The CDR3 runs 12 residues. Germline CDR1 is MNHEY and CDR2 is SVGAGI. The CDR3 DNA reads as TGTGCCAGCTGGACAGGCTCCTACGAGCAGTACTTC. It codes for CASWTGSYEQYF.

This clonotype was observed a few times. V usage is TRBV7-2 and J usage is TRBJ2-4; TRBD2 is a possible D gene (6 bases). Germline CDR1 reads SGHTA; CDR2 reads FQGNSA. The CDR3 spans 17 residues. The V end lost 4 bases, the J end lost 0 bases, and 16 bases lay between the germline ends. CDR3 DNA: TGTGCCAGCAGCTGGAGAGCGACCGGGGGAGCCAAAAACATTCAGTACTTC. This gives the protein CASSWRATGGAKNIQYF.

This sequence joins TRBV9 and TRBJ2-1, with no clear D. Germline CDR1 and CDR2: SGDLS and YYNGEE. V was shortened by 3 bases and J by 16 bases, with 11 bases between the two germline ends. CDR3 size: 10 residues. CDR3 sequence: CASSGIELFF. The CDR3 DNA follows: TGTGCCAGCAGCGGGATCGAGCTCTTCTTC.

This clonotype was recorded many times. This chain uses TRBV9 with TRBJ1-1; D gene ambiguous. Germline CDR1 is SGDLS and CDR2 is YYNGEE. The CDR3 extends over 15 amino acids. Deletions cut 4 bases from V and 5 bases from J, with 18 bases between. CDR3 sequence reads: CASSPADGVSTEAFF. In DNA form, the CDR3 reads TGTGCCAGCAGCCCAGCGGACGGAGTGAGTACTGAAGCTTTCTTT.

The chain recombines TRBV6-2 or TRBV6-3 with TRBJ2-1, with TRBD1 matching over 9 bases. Germline V gene data show CDR1 as MNHEY and CDR2 as SVGEGT. The V and J ends lost 6 bases and 4 bases, in that order; junction bases with no gene match: 7. The CDR3 is 15 residues long. CDR3 nucleotides: TGTGCCAGCAGCGACCGGGACAGGGATTACAATGAGCAGTTCTTC. Translated, it gives CASSDRDRDYNEQFF.

This clonotype is a singleton in its sample. The gene calls are TRBV25-1 and TRBJ2-6, with TRBD2 as a possible D gene (5 bases). Germline V gene sequence: CDR1 MGHDK, CDR2 SYGVNS. CDR3 length: 17 residues. V was cut by 7 bases and J by 0 bases, with 16 bases left in between. The CDR3 DNA reads TGTGCCAGCACAGCCCTGCGGGTTGGCTCTGGGGCCAACGTCCTGACTTTC. Its translation is CASTALRVGSGANVLTF. Full variable domain (rest looked up from reference TRBV25-1 and TRBJ2-6): EADIYQTPRYLVIGTGKKITLECSQTMGHDKMYWYQQDPGMELHLIHYSYGVNSTEKGDLSSESTVSRIRTEHFPLTLESARPSHTSQYLCASTALRVGSGANVLTFGAGSRLTVL.

This clonotype was detected a few times. The gene calls are TRBV3-1 and TRBJ1-1; D is undetermined. CDR1 LGHDT and CDR2 YNNKEL come from the germline V gene (reference sequence). The CDR3 spans 14 residues. V was clipped by 0 bases and J by 0 bases, with 5 bases between them. The CDR3 region is CASSQDTVNTEAFF. In nucleotides, the CDR3 is TGTGCCAGCAGCCAAGATACGGTGAACACTGAAGCTTTCTTT.